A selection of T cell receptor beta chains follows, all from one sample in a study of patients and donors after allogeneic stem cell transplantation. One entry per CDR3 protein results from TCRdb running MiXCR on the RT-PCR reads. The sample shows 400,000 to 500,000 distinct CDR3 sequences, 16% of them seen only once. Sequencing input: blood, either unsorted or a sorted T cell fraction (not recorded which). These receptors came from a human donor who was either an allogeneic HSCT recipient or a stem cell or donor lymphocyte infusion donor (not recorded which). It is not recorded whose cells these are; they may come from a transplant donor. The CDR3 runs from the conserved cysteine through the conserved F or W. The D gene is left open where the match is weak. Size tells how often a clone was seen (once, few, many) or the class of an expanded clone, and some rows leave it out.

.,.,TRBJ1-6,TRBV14,CASSHNSPLHF,TGTGCCAGCAGCCACAATTCACCCCTCCACTTT
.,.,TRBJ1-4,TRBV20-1,CSATPTAPTNEKLFF,TGCAGTGCTACGCCGACAGCCCCAACTAATGAAAAACTGTTTTTT
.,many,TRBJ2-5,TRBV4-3,CASSQASYQETQYF,TGCGCCAGCAGCCAAGCCAGTTATCAAGAGACCCAGTACTTC
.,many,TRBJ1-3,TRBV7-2,CASSSDSTFRLYF,TGTGCCAGCAGCTCAGACAGCACTTTTCGCCTATATTTT
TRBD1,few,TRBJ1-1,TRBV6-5,CASSYKPGTANTEAFF,TGTGCCAGCAGTTATAAACCCGGGACAGCTAACACTGAAGCTTTCTTT
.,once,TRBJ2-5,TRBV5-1,CASSSSVVQETQYF,TGCGCCAGCAGCTCGTCAGTGGTTCAAGAGACCCAGTACTTC
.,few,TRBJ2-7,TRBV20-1,CSASHLGSMGYEQYF,TGCAGTGCTAGCCACTTGGGGTCGATGGGCTACGAGCAGTACTTC
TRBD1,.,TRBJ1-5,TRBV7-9,CASSLSQTGSNQPQHF,TGTGCCAGCAGCTTATCGCAGACAGGGTCGAATCAGCCCCAGCATTTT
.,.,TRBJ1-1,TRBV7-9,CASSSVVGTWTEAFF,TGTGCCAGCAGCTCAGTAGTGGGGACGTGGACTGAAGCTTTCTTT
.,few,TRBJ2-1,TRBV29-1,CSVPTRDGFYNEQFF,TGCAGCGTACCGACCCGGGACGGGTTTTACAATGAGCAGTTCTTC
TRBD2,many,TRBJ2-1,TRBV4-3,CASSQAPGLVPNEQFF,TGCGCCAGCAGCCAAGCTCCGGGACTAGTCCCCAATGAGCAGTTCTTC
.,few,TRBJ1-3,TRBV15,CATSRDPTGALSGNTIYF,TGTGCCACCAGCAGAGATCCGACTGGTGCCCTCTCTGGAAACACCATATATTTT
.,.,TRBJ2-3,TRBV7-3,CASSLSAPTITQYF,TGTGCCAGCAGCTTAAGTGCCCCCACTATTACGCAGTATTTT
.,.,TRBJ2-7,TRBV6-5,CASSYLGDFYEQYF,TGTGCCAGCAGTTACCTCGGGGACTTCTACGAGCAGTACTTC
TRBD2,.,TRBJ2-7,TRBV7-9,CASSRTSGRAYEQYF,TGTGCCAGCAGCCGAACTAGCGGGAGGGCCTACGAGCAGTACTTC
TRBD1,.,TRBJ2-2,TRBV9,CASSVGDRRTNTGELFF,TGTGCCAGCAGCGTAGGGGACAGGAGAACTAACACCGGGGAGCTGTTTTTT
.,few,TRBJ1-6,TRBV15,CATGRGSSYNSPLHF,TGTGCCACCGGGCGGGGAAGCTCCTATAATTCACCCCTCCACTTT
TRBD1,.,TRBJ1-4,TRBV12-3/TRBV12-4,CASNRGRLNEKLFF,TGTGCCAGTAACAGGGGCCGCTTAAATGAAAAACTGTTTTTT
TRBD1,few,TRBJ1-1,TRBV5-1,CASSLAGGVEAFF,TGCGCCAGCAGCTTGGCAGGGGGCGTTGAAGCTTTCTTT
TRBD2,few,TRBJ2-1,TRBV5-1,CASRGRGLASVNEQFF,TGCGCCAGCAGGGGGAGGGGACTAGCCTCGGTCAATGAGCAGTTCTTC
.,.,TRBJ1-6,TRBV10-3,CAVGKGEGNSPLHF,TGTGCCGTGGGGAAGGGAGAGGGGAATTCACCCCTCCACTTT
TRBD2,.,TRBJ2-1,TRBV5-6,CASSFRTSGRGGYYNEQFF,TGTGCCAGCAGCTTCCGGACTAGCGGGAGAGGGGGCTACTACAATGAGCAGTTCTTC
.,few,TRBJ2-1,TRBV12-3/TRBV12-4,CASSVLGNEQFF,TGTGCCAGCAGCGTCTTGGGCAATGAGCAGTTCTTC
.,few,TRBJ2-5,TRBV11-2,CASSRLLAPQETQYF,TGTGCCAGCAGCCGACTTCTAGCACCCCAAGAGACCCAGTACTTC
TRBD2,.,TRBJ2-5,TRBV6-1,CASSPGTSGSIWVLETQYF,TGTGCCAGCAGTCCTGGGACTAGCGGGAGTATTTGGGTATTAGAGACCCAGTACTTC
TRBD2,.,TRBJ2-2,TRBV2,CASMGESSGTGRELFF,TGTGCCAGCATGGGGGAGTCTAGCGGCACAGGCCGGGAGCTGTTTTTT
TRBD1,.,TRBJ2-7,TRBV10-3,CAITPGQGLTYEQYF,TGTGCCATCACTCCGGGACAGGGCCTTACCTACGAGCAGTACTTC
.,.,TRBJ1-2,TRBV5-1,CASSLELGHGYTF,TGCGCCAGCAGCTTGGAATTGGGTCATGGCTACACCTTC
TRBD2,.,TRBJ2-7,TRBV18,CASSPPTGGRYEQYF,TGTGCCAGCTCACCACCGACGGGGGGTAGGTACGAGCAGTACTTC
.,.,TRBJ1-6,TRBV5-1,CASSRVGRDNSPLHF,TGCGCCAGCAGCCGTGTGGGACGGGATAATTCACCCCTCCACTTT
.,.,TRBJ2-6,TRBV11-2,CASSLTGSGSSGANVLTF,TGTGCCAGCAGCCTAACCGGGTCAGGAAGCTCTGGGGCCAACGTCCTGACTTTC
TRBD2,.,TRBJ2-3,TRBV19,CASRLAGGPNTDTQYF,TGTGCCAGTAGATTGGCGGGAGGGCCCAACACAGATACGCAGTATTTT
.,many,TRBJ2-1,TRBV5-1,CASSSPRVDEQFF,TGCGCCAGCAGCTCACCCCGTGTAGATGAGCAGTTCTTC
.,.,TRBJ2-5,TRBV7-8,CASSWDSWETQYF,TGTGCCAGCAGCTGGGACTCCTGGGAGACCCAGTACTTC
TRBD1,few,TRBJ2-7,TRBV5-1,CASSRLGDRGLYEQYF,TGCGCCAGCAGCCGACTGGGGGACAGGGGGCTTTACGAGCAGTACTTC
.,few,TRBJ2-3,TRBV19,CASSRRRGDVSDTQYF,TGTGCCAGTAGTAGGCGGCGGGGTGACGTTTCTGATACGCAGTATTTT
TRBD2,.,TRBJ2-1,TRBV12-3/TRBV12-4,CASRLAGEQFF,TGTGCCAGCAGACTAGCGGGAGAGCAGTTCTTC
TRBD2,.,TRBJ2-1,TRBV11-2,CASSPATSGGSSYNEQFF,TGTGCCAGCAGCCCAGCAACTAGCGGGGGGAGCTCCTACAATGAGCAGTTCTTC
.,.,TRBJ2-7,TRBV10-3,CAISESGDGHSYEQYF,TGTGCCATCAGTGAGTCCGGGGACGGACATTCCTACGAGCAGTACTTC
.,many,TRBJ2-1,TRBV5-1,CASSLANTGNEQFF,TGCGCCAGCAGCTTGGCGAACACAGGCAATGAGCAGTTCTTC
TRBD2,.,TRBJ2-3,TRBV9,CASSVWTSKGTDTQYF,TGTGCCAGCAGCGTTTGGACTAGTAAGGGCACAGATACGCAGTATTTT
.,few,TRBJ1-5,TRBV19,CASTSDNRHGSNQPQHF,TGTGCCAGTACATCTGACAACCGCCATGGGAGCAATCAGCCCCAGCATTTT
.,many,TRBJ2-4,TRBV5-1,CASSQRTGNGDIQYF,TGCGCCAGCAGCCAACGGACGGGTAATGGGGACATTCAGTACTTC
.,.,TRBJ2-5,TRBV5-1,CASSPPGLETQYF,TGCGCCAGCAGCCCTCCGGGACTAGAGACCCAGTACTTC